Below, one T cell receptor (beta chain) is given with its context. This sample was taken from a study of identical twins. The CDR3 totals 15 residues. Deletions cut 5 bases from V and 4 bases from J, with 15 bases between. Germline lookup yields CDR1 SGHRS and CDR2 YFSETQ. TCRdb passed the 5' RACE reads through MiXCR, listing each CDR3 protein once. This table has more than 1.5 million distinct CDR3 sequences, under 35% appearing once. The origin of this receptor is a newborn girl in good health. The sequenced sample was cord blood. The chain has TRBV5-1 and TRBJ1-4, with no clear D. This chain's CDR3 is CASSRAAVVNEKLFF. CDR3 DNA: TGCGCCAGCAGTCGGGCCGCGGTGGTTAATGAAAAACTGTTTTTT. Variable domain in full (rest from reference TRBV5-1 and TRBJ1-4): KAGVTQTPRYLIKTRGQQVTLSCSPISGHRSVSWYQQTPGQGLQFLFEYFSETQRNKGNFPGRFSGRQFSNSRSEMNVSTLELGDSALYLCASSRAAVVNEKLFFGSGTQLSVL.